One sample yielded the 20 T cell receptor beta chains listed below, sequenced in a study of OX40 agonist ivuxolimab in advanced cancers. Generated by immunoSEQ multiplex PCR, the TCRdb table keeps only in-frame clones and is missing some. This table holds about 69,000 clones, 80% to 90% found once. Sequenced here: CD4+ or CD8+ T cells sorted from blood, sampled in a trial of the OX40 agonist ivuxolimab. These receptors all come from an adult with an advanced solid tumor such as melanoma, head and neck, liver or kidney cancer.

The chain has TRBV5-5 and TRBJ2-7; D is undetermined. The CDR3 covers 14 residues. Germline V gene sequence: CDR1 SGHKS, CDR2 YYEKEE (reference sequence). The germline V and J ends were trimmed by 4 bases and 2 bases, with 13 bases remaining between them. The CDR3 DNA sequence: TGTGCCAGCAGCGTCCTGCTAGGTACCTACGAGCAGTACTTC. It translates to CASSVLLGTYEQYF.

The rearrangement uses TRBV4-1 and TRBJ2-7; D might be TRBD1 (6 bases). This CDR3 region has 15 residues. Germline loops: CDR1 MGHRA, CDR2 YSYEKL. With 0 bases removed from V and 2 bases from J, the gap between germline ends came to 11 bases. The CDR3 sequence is CASSQERGGTYEQYF. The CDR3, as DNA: TGCGCCAGCAGCCAAGAGCGAGGGGGAACCTACGAGCAGTACTTC.

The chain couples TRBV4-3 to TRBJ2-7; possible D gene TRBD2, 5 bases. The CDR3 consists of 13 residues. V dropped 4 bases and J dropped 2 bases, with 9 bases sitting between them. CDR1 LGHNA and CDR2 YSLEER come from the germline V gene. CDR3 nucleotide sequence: TGCGCCAGCAGCCCTCCCGGGACCTACGAGCAGTACTTC. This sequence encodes CASSPPGTYEQYF.

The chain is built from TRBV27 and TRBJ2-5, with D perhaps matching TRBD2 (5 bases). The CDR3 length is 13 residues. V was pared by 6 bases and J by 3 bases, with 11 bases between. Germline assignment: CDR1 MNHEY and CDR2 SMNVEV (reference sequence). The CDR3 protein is CASRSDGEETQYF. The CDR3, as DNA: TGTGCCAGCAGGTCGGACGGGGAAGAGACCCAGTACTTC.

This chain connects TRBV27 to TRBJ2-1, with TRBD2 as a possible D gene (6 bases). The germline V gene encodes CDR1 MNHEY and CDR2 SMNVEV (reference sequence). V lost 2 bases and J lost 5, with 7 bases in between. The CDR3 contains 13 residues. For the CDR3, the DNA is TGTGCCAGCAGTTTAACTAGCAACAATGAGCAGTTCTTC. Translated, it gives CASSLTSNNEQFF.

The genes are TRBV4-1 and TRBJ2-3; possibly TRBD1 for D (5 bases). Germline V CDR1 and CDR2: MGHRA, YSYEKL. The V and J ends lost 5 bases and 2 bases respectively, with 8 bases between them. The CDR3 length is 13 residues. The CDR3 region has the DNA TGCGCCAGCAGCTCGGACATCACAGATACGCAGTATTTT. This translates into CASSSDITDTQYF.

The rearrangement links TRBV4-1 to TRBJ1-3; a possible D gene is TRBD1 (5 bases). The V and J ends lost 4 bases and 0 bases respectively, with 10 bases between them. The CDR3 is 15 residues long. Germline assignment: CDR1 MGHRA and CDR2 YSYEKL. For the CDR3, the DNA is TGCGCCAGCAGCCTAGGACAAAGCTCTGGAAACACCATATATTTT. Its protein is CASSLGQSSGNTIYF.

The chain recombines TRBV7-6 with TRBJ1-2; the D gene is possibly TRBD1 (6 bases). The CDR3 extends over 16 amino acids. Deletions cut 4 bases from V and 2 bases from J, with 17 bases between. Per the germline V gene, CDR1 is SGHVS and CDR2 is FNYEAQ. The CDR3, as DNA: TGTGCCAGCAGCTCCGGACAGAGAGCAACCAACTATGGCTACACCTTC. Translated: CASSSGQRATNYGYTF.

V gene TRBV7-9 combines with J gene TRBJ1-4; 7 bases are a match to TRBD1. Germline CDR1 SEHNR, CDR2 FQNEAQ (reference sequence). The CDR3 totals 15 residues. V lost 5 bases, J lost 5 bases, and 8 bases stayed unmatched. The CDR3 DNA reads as TGTGCCAGCAGCCTTACAGGGGCCGGGAATGAAAAACTGTTTTTT. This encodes CASSLTGAGNEKLFF.

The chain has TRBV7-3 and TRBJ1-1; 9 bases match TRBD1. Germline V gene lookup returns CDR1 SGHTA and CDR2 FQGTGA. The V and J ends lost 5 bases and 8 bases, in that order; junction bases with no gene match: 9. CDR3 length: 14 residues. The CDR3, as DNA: TGTGCCAGCAGCGCCGGGACAGGGCCATCGGAAGCTTTCTTT. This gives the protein CASSAGTGPSEAFF.

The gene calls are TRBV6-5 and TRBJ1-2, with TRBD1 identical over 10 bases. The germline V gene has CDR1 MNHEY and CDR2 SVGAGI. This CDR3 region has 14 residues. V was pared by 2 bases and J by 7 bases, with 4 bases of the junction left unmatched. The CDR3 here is CASSYVRTGGGYTF. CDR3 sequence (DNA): TGTGCCAGCAGTTACGTGAGGACAGGGGGTGGCTACACCTTC.

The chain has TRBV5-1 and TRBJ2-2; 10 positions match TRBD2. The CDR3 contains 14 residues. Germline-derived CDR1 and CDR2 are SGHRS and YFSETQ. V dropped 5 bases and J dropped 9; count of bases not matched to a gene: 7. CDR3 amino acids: CASRGAGGPWELFF. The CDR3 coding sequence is TGCGCCAGCAGAGGAGCGGGAGGGCCTTGGGAGCTGTTTTTT.

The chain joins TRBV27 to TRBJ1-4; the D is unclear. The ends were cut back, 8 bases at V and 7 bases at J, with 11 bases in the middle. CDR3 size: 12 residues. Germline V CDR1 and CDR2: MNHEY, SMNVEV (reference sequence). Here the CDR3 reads CASAGNGEKLFF. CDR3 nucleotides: TGTGCCAGCGCTGGAAATGGTGAAAAACTGTTTTTT. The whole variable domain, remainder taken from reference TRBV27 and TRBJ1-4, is EAQVTQNPRYLITVTGKKLTVTCSQNMNHEYMSWYRQDPGLGLRQIYYSMNVEVTDKGDVPEGYKVSRKEKRNFPLILESPSPNQTSLYFCASAGNGEKLFFGSGTQLSVL.

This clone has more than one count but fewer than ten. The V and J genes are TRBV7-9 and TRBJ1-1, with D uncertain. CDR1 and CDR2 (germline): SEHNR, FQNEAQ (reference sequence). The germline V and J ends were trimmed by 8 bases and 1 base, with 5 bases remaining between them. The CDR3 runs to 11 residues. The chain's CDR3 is CASQENTEAFF. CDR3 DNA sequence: TGTGCCAGCCAGGAGAACACTGAAGCTTTCTTT. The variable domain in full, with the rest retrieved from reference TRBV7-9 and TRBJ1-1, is DTGVSQNPRHKITKRGQNVTFRCDPISEHNRLYWYRQTLGQGPEFLTYFQNEAQLEKSRLLSDRFSAERPKGSFSTLEIQRTEQGDSAMYLCASQENTEAFFGQGTRLTVV.

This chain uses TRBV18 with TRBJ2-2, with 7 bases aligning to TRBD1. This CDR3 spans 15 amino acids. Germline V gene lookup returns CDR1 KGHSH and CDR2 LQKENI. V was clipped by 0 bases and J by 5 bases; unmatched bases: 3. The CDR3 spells CASSPPIQGTGELFF. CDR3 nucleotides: TGTGCCAGCTCACCACCAATACAGGGGACCGGGGAGCTGTTTTTT.

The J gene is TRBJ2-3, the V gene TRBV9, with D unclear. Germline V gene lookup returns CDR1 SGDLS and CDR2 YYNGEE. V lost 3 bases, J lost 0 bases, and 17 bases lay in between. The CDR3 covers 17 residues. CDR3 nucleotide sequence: TGTGCCAGCAGCGCTCGAAAAGGTAGCAGTAGCACAGATACGCAGTATTTT. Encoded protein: CASSARKGSSSTDTQYF.

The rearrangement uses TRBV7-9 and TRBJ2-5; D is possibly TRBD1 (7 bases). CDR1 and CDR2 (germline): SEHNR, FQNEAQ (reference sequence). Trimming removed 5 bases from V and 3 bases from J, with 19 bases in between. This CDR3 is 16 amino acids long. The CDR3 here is CASSRPPGGSKETQYF. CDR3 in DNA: TGTGCCAGCAGCAGGCCCCCAGGGGGGTCGAAAGAGACCCAGTACTTC. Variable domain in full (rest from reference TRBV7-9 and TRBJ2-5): DTGVSQNPRHKITKRGQNVTFRCDPISEHNRLYWYRQTLGQGPEFLTYFQNEAQLEKSRLLSDRFSAERPKGSFSTLEIQRTEQGDSAMYLCASSRPPGGSKETQYFGPGTRLLVL.

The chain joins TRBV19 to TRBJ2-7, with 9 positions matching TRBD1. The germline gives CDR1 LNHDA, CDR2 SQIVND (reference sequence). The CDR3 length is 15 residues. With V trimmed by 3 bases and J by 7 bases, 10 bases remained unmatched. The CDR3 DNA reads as TGTGCCAGTAGTATGGGACAGGGTGTCGCGAGTGAGCAGTACTTC. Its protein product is CASSMGQGVASEQYF.

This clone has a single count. CDR3 residues: CASSFPGTSVQETQYF. As DNA, the CDR3 is TGTGCCAGCAGTTTTCCCGGGACTAGCGTCCAAGAGACCCAGTACTTC. The rearrangement uses TRBV28 and TRBJ2-5; 10 bases map to TRBD2. Per the germline V gene, CDR1 is MDHEN and CDR2 is SYDVKM. CDR3 length: 16 amino acids. With 3 bases clipped from V and 1 base from J, the junction kept 5 bases outside the gene matches.

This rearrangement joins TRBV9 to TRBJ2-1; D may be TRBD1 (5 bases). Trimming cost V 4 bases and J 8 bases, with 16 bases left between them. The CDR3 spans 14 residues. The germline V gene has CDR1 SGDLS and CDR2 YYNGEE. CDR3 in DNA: TGTGCCAGCAGCCCCCAGGGCAGACTTTATGAGCAGTTCTTC. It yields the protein CASSPQGRLYEQFF.